What follows are 18 T cell receptor beta chains derived from one specimen sequenced in a study of T cell repertoires in cytomegalovirus infection. TCRdb reprocessed the reads with MiXCR, giving one entry per CDR3 protein. The table shows 680,000 or so distinct CDR3 sequences, with 35% occurring only once. The sequenced sample was PBMCs. Every receptor here comes from a human donor in good health (CMV status not recorded). Some clones in this sample may be carry-over from other donors' samples.

This clonotype was counted at least ten times. The chain couples TRBV7-2 to TRBJ2-7; TRBD2 agrees at 10 bases. V dropped 2 bases and J dropped 2; count of bases not matched to a gene: 3. CDR3 length equals 15 residues. Per germline, CDR1 SGHTA and CDR2 FQGNSA. CDR3 protein: CASSLLAGDPYEQYF. CDR3 DNA sequence: TGTGCCAGCAGCTTACTAGCGGGGGACCCCTACGAGCAGTACTTC.

Written as DNA, the CDR3 is TGCAGTGCGTATGGGGCGACGTCTGGAAACACCATATATTTT. This sequence encodes CSAYGATSGNTIYF. The chain recombines TRBV20-1 with TRBJ1-3; the D gene is possibly TRBD1 (5 bases). Trimming left V 6 bases short and J 1 base short, with 13 bases between. CDR1 DFQATT and CDR2 SNEGSKA come from the germline V gene (reference sequence). This CDR3 spans 14 amino acids.

The chain is built from TRBV4-2 and TRBJ1-6; D gene uncertain. V was pared by 6 bases and J by 7 bases, with 13 bases between. The CDR3 loop spans 14 amino acids. CDR1 is LGHNA, CDR2 YNFKEQ, per germline. The CDR3 loop is CASRARVANSPLHF. DNA for the CDR3: TGTGCCAGCAGGGCAAGGGTGGCCAATTCACCCCTCCACTTT.

This chain joins TRBV29-1 and TRBJ1-1, with 7 bases fitting TRBD1. The germline V gene encodes CDR1 SQVTM and CDR2 ANQGSEA. V lost 7 bases to trimming and J lost 2 bases; unmatched junction nucleotides: 13. CDR3 length equals 15 residues. CDR3 DNA sequence: TGCAGCGCTATAGGGACAGCCCGACGAAACACTGAAGCTTTCTTT. It codes for CSAIGTARRNTEAFF.

This chain connects TRBV7-8 to TRBJ2-2; TRBD2 aligns across 12 bases. V was clipped by 5 bases and J by 1 base; unmatched bases: 8. Germline V gene lookup returns CDR1 SGHVS and CDR2 FQNEAQ. The CDR3 totals 18 residues. The CDR3 here is CASSARLAGEVNTGELFF. The CDR3 region has the DNA TGTGCCAGCAGCGCCCGACTAGCGGGAGAGGTGAACACCGGGGAGCTGTTTTTT.

This clonotype was seen a few times. The chain recombines TRBV7-2 with TRBJ1-2, with a weak D call TRBD1 (6 bases). Germline assignment: CDR1 SGHTA and CDR2 FQGNSA. Trimming took 3 bases from V and 4 from J, leaving 12 bases between them. There are 14 residues in the CDR3. CDR3 protein: CASSLDRTLYGYTF. DNA for the CDR3: TGTGCCAGCAGCTTGGACAGAACCCTCTATGGCTACACCTTC.

The V call is TRBV7-2, the J call TRBJ2-3; D is unclear. Germline V gene data show CDR1 as SGHTA and CDR2 as FQGNSA. The V and J ends lost 5 bases and 2 bases respectively, with 8 bases between them. The CDR3 loop spans 13 amino acids. The CDR3 loop reads CASSPEYTDTQYF. CDR3 nucleotide sequence: TGTGCCAGCAGCCCCGAGTACACAGATACGCAGTATTTT. The full variable domain, completed using reference TRBV7-2 and TRBJ2-3, is GAGVSQSPSNKVTEKGKDVELRCDPISGHTALYWYRQSLGQGLEFLIYFQGNSAPDKSGLPSDRFSAERTGGSVSTLTIQRTQQEDSAVYLCASSPEYTDTQYFGPGTRLTVL.

The genes are TRBV7-8 and TRBJ2-3; TRBD2 might be the D (6 bases). This CDR3 has 15 residues. Trimming took off 5 bases at V and 4 bases at J, with 16 bases between the two ends. CDR1 and CDR2 (germline): SGHVS, FQNEAQ. The CDR3 reads CASSLTGGGADTQYF. CDR3 nucleotide sequence: TGTGCCAGCAGCCTAACCGGGGGTGGGGCAGATACGCAGTATTTT.

This clonotype was seen many times. This chain joins TRBV7-2 and TRBJ2-3; 9 bases are a match to TRBD2. Germline-derived CDR1 and CDR2 are SGHTA and FQGNSA. The CDR3 extends over 15 amino acids. The ends lost 5 bases at V and 0 bases at J; junction bases unmatched: 3. The CDR3: CASSKSGGSTDTQYF. The CDR3 DNA follows: TGTGCCAGCAGCAAAAGCGGGGGGAGCACAGATACGCAGTATTTT.

The J gene is TRBJ1-1, the V gene TRBV30; D ambiguous. V lost 2 bases, J lost 3 bases, and 16 bases lay in between. The germline CDR1 and CDR2 sequences are GTSNPN and SVGIG (reference sequence). The CDR3 is 15 residues long. This CDR3 is CAWSRIISGHTEAFF. The CDR3, as DNA: TGTGCCTGGAGTCGTATTATCTCCGGCCACACTGAAGCTTTCTTT. Filled out from reference TRBV30 and TRBJ1-1, the complete variable domain reads SQTIHQWPATLVQPVGSPLSLECTVEGTSNPNLYWYRQAAGRGLQLLFYSVGIGQISSEVPQNLSASRPQDRQFILSSKKLLLSDSGFYLCAWSRIISGHTEAFFGQGTRLTVV.

The chain combines TRBV10-3 with TRBJ2-7, with 7 bases fitting TRBD2. This CDR3 comprises 12 residues. V trimming: 5 bases; J trimming: 5 bases; junction bases outside the gene matches: 3. The V gene's germline CDR1 is ENHRY and CDR2 SYGVKD. This CDR3 is CAISSGMNEQYF. The DNA for the CDR3 is TGTGCCATCAGTAGCGGGATGAACGAGCAGTACTTC.

The genes are TRBV7-2 and TRBJ1-2; TRBD1 might be the D (5 bases). The CDR3 has 13 amino acids. Between the trimmed V and J ends, which lost 3 bases and 4 bases, there was a span of 9 bases. Germline V lookup: CDR1 SGHTA, CDR2 FQGNSA. CDR3 nucleotide sequence: TGTGCCAGCAGCTTTGCGACAGCCTATGGCTACACCTTC. Protein sequence: CASSFATAYGYTF.

This clonotype was picked up many times. The V call is TRBV7-2, the J call TRBJ2-3; D is unresolved. Germline CDR1 and CDR2: SGHTA and FQGNSA. This CDR3 has 11 amino acids. The ends were cut back, 1 base at V and 5 bases at J, with 1 base in the middle. The CDR3 DNA is TGTGCCAGCAGCTTAGTAGATACGCAGTATTTT. Its translation is CASSLVDTQYF.

This chain joins TRBV12-3 or TRBV12-4 and TRBJ1-1; 11 bases map to TRBD1. The CDR3 extends over 13 amino acids. The trim removed 5 bases at V and 8 bases at J, leaving 4 bases unmatched. CDR3 nucleotides: TGTGCCAGCAGTCCCCGGGACAGGGGGGAAGCTTTCTTT. Protein product: CASSPRDRGEAFF.

The chain uses TRBV6-5 and TRBJ1-1, with D maybe TRBD1 (5 bases). The germline V gene has CDR1 MNHEY and CDR2 SVGAGI. The V and J ends lost 2 bases and 0 bases respectively, with 10 bases between them. This CDR3 comprises 15 residues. The CDR3 reads CASSYGGIMNTEAFF. The CDR3 DNA is TGTGCCAGCAGTTACGGGGGTATAATGAACACTGAAGCTTTCTTT.

Notes on this clonotype: A much larger clonotype is one base distant, so this may be a read error. Since the CDR3 does not end with the conserved phenylalanine or tryptophan, this likely comes from a read error. The chain links TRBV18 to TRBJ2-1; weak D call: TRBD2 (6 bases). From germline, CDR1 is KGHSH and CDR2 LQKENI. The CDR3 is 15 residues long. V was cut by 3 bases and J by 9 bases, with 18 bases left in between. The chain's CDR3 is CASSPSGPSMGEQFS. DNA for the CDR3: TGTGCCAGCTCACCTAGCGGTCCCTCGATGGGTGAGCAGTTCTCC.

CDR3 DNA sequence: TGCAGCGTTTTCGGACAGAACGAGCAGTACTTC. Protein: CSVFGQNEQYF. The J gene is TRBJ2-7, the V gene TRBV29-1, with a tentative D call TRBD1 (6 bases). Trimming took 5 bases from V and 5 from J, leaving 10 bases between them. Germline-derived CDR1 and CDR2 are SQVTM and ANQGSEA. The CDR3 is 11 residues long.

This clonotype was detected only a few times. The V gene is TRBV7-3, the J gene TRBJ2-1, with D perhaps assigned TRBD1 or TRBD2 (6 bases each). V lost 1 base and J lost 2, with 12 bases in between. The CDR3 is 16 amino acids. The germline V gene encodes CDR1 SGHTA and CDR2 FQGTGA. The CDR3 region is CASSLRGGDTYNEQFF. The CDR3, as DNA: TGTGCCAGCAGCTTAAGAGGCGGGGACACCTACAATGAGCAGTTCTTC.